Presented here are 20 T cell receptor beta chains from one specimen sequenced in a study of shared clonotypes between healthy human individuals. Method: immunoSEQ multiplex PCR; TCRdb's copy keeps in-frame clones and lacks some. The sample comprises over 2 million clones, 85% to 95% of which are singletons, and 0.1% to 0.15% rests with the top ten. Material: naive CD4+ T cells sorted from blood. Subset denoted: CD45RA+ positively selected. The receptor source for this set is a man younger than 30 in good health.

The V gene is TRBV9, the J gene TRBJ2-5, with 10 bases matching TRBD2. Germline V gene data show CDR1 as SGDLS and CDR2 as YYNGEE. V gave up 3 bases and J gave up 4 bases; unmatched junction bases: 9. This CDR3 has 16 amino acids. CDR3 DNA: TGTGCCAGCAGCGGAAACAGCGGGAGGGCCCCAGAGACCCAGTACTTC. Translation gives CASSGNSGRAPETQYF.

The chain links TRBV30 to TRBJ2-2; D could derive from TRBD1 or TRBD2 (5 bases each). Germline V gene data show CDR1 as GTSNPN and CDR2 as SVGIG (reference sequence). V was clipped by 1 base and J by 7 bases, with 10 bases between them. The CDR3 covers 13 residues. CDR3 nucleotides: TGTGCCTGGAGTGCCCAGGGAGACGGGGAGCTGTTTTTT. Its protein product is CAWSAQGDGELFF.

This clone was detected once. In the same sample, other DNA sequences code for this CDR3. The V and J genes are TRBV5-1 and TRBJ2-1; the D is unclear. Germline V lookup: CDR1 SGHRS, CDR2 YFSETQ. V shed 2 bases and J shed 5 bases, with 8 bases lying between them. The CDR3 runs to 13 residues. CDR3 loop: CASSFSLDNEQFF. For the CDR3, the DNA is TGCGCCAGCAGCTTCTCCTTGGACAATGAGCAGTTCTTC.

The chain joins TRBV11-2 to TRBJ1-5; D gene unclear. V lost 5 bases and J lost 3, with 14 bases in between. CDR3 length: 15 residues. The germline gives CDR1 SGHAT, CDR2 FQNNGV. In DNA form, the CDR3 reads TGTGCCAGCAGCCTAGGTTTGTCGGCCAATCAGCCCCAGCATTTT. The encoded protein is CASSLGLSANQPQHF.

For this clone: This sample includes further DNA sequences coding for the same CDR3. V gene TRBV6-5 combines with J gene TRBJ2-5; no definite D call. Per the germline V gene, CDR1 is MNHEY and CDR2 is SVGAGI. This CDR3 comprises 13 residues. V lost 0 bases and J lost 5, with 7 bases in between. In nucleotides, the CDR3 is TGTGCCAGCAGTTACTCGACTCGGGAGACCCAGTACTTC. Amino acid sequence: CASSYSTRETQYF.

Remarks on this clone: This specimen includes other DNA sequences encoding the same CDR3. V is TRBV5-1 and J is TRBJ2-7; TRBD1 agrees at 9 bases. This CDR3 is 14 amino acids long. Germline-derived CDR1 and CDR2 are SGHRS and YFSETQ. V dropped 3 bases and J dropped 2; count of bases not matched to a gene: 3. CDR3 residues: CASSYGDRAYEQYF. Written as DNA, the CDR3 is TGCGCCAGCAGCTATGGGGACAGGGCCTACGAGCAGTACTTC.

CDR3 bases: TGTGCCAGCTCACCGGCAGCGGGGACCCACTACGAGCAGTACTTC. Its protein is CASSPAAGTHYEQYF. This sequence joins TRBV18 and TRBJ2-7; TRBD2 matches 7 bases. This CDR3 spans 15 amino acids. Germline V CDR1 and CDR2: KGHSH, LQKENI. Losses at the gene ends were 3 bases for V and 3 bases for J; bases not matched to a gene: 8.

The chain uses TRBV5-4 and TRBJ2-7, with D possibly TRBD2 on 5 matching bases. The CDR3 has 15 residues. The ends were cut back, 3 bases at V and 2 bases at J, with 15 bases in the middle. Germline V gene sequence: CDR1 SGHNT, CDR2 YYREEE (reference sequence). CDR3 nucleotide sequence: TGTGCCAGCAGCTGGAGGACGGACGGCCCCTACGAGCAGTACTTC. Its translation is CASSWRTDGPYEQYF. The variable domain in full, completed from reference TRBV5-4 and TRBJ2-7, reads ETGVTQSPTHLIKTRGQQVTLRCSSQSGHNTVSWYQQALGQGPQFIFQYYREEENGRGNFPPRFSGLQFPNYSSELNVNALELDDSALYLCASSWRTDGPYEQYFGPGTRLTVT.

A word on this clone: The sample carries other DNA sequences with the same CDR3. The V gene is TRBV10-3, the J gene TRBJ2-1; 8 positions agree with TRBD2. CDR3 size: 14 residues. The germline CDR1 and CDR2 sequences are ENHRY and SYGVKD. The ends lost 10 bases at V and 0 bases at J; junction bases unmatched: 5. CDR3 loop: CATASGSSYNEQFF. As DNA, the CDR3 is TGTGCCACGGCCAGCGGGAGCTCCTACAATGAGCAGTTCTTC.

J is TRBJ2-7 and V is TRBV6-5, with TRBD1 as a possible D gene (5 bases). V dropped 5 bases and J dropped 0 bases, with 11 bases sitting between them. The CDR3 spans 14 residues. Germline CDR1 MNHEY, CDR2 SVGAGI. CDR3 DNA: TGTGCCAGCAGTACAGGCCTCCTCTCCTACGAGCAGTACTTC. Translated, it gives CASSTGLLSYEQYF.

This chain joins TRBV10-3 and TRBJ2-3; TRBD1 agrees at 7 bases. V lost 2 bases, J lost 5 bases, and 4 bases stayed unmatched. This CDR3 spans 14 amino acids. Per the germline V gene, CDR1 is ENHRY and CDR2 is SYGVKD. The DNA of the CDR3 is TGTGCCATCAGTGAGCAGTCAGGGGGAGATACGCAGTATTTT. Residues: CAISEQSGGDTQYF.

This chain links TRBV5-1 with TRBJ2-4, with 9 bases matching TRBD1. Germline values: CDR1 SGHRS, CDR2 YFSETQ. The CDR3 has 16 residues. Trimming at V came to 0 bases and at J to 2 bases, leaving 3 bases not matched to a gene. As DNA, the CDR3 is TGCGCCAGCAGCTTGGGAGGACAGGGGACCAAAAACATTCAGTACTTC. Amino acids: CASSLGGQGTKNIQYF.

CDR3 amino acids: CASSLIPDPSLEQYF. Written as DNA, the CDR3 is TGTGCCAGCAGCTTAATTCCGGACCCTTCTTTAGAGCAGTACTTC. The rearrangement links TRBV7-2 to TRBJ2-7; D is ambiguous. V gave up 2 bases and J gave up 7 bases, with 18 bases separating them. This CDR3 region has 15 residues. CDR1 and CDR2 (germline): SGHTA, FQGNSA.

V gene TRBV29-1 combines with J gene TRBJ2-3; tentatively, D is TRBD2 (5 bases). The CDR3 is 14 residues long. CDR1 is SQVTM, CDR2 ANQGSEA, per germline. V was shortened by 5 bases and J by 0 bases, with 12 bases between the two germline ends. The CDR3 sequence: CSVSLRGSTDTQYF. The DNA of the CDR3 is TGCAGCGTTTCGCTACGCGGGAGCACAGATACGCAGTATTTT.

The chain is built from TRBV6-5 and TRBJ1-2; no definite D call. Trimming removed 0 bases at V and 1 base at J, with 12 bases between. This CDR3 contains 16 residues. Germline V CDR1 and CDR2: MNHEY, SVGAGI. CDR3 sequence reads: CASSYSAGLLNYGYTF. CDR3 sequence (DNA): TGTGCCAGCAGTTACTCGGCCGGCCTACTTAACTATGGCTACACCTTC.

CDR3 in amino acids: CASSYIQNEKLFF. The DNA for the CDR3 is TGTGCCAGCAGTTACATACAGAATGAAAAACTGTTTTTT. The genes are TRBV6-5 and TRBJ1-4; D gene uncertain. CDR3 length equals 13 residues. Germline V gives CDR1 MNHEY, CDR2 SVGAGI. V lost 2 bases to trimming and J lost 5 bases, with 6 bases between them.

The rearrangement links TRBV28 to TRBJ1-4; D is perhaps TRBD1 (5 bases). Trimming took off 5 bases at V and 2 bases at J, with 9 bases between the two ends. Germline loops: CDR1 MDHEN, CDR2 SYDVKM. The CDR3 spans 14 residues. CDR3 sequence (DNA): TGTGCCAGCAGTGGGGGATGGACTAATGAAAAACTGTTTTTT. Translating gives CASSGGWTNEKLFF.

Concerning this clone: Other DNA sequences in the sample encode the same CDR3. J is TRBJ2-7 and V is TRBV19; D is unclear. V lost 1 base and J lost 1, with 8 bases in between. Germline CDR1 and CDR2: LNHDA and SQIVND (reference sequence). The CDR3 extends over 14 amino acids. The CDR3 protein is CASSIGFTSYEQYF. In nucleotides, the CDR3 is TGTGCCAGTAGTATAGGCTTTACTTCCTACGAGCAGTACTTC.

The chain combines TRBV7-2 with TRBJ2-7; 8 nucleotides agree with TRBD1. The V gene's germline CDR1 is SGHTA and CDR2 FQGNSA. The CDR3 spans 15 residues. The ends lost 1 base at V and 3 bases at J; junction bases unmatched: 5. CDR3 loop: CASSLGAGGFYEQYF. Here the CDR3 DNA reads TGTGCCAGCAGCTTAGGGGCAGGGGGCTTCTACGAGCAGTACTTC. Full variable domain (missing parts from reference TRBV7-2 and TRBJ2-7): GAGVSQSPSNKVTEKGKDVELRCDPISGHTALYWYRQSLGQGLEFLIYFQGNSAPDKSGLPSDRFSAERTGGSVSTLTIQRTQQEDSAVYLCASSLGAGGFYEQYFGPGTRLTVT.

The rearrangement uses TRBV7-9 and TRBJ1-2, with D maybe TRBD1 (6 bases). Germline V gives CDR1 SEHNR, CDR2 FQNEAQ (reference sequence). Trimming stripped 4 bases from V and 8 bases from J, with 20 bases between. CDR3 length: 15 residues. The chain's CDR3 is CASSSASSGARGYTF. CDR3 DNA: TGTGCCAGCAGCTCCGCTAGTTCAGGGGCGAGAGGCTACACCTTC.